The T cell receptor (beta chain) under discussion was sequenced for a study of blood T cell repertoires in COVID-19 (dated by TCRdb to 2018 to 2021). About the study as a whole: Samples covering the acute and convalescent phases of COVID-19 were provided by collaborators in the United States, Italy and Spain. The material from the prospective study consisted of cDNA or gDNA derived from T cells, B-cell-depleted T cells, or PBMCs. Deeply sampled blood TCRbeta repertoires from subjects exposed to, actively infected with, or recovered from COVID-19 were included in the dataset. The repertoires were released in a freely available public database intended as a resource for research on the immune response to SARS-CoV-2. Samples were obtained from the ongoing ImmuneRACE study (first 160 participants) and from some 1,300 subjects provided by 6 global collaborators. A de-identified subject ID, COVID-19 status, age in years and sex were almost always included in the sample metadata. Where HLA class I and class II types were available, the types were taken from metadata supplied by the sample provider, not from assay-based typing.

Including the terminal cysteine and phenylalanine, the CDR3 comprises 14 residues. The kept DNA is CDR3 alone, 42 bases in frame from the first base. CDR1 and CDR2, per the germline V gene, are SGHTA and FQGTGA. Unmatched junction bases come to 7, with V trimmed by 6 bases and J by 8 bases. Results the study describes overall, beyond this receptor: Clinical and demographic metadata were provided uncurated, with the amount varying by source and participant.

TCRbeta CDR3 regions were amplified from genomic DNA by means of the immunoSEQ Assay, a bias-controlled multiplex PCR. The published analysis was carried out like this. The number of nucleated cells in each sample was estimated by amplification of reference gene primers within the assay. To quantify the absolute abundance of each unique TCRbeta CDR3 rearrangement, sequence reads were collapsed and filtered. For each sample, productive Simpson clonality was calculated by taking the square root of Simpson's diversity index across productive rearrangements. TCRdb took over this immuneACCESS table, retaining in-frame rearrangements with V and J assigned. Such tables are incomplete; in checked studies, under half of the missing clones stem from an unresolved V gene, and the remainder is unexplained. D and trimming were read from the DNA, whereas the V and J calls and clone size are those reported in that table. This sample comprises fewer than 70,000 clones, 90% to 95% of them detected only once. The top ten clonotypes cover about 4.5% of the sample.

A remark on this clone: Its antigen is currently not known. Base qualities are not at hand, and no much larger clone is one base apart.

Collaborating institutions collected whole blood in K2EDTA tubes following their own protocols. For TCRbeta analysis, collaborators shipped samples as frozen whole blood, isolated PBMCs, or DNA extracted from either of those sample types. The origin of this receptor is a man in his forties or fifties with active COVID-19. The rearranged chain carries TRBV7-3 and TRBJ2-1; 10 of the junction bases match TRBD2. The sample comprised peripheral blood. The CDR3: CASRSSGRSHEQFF. Here is the DNA: TGTGCCAGCAGGTCTAGCGGGAGAAGCCATGAGCAGTTCTTC.